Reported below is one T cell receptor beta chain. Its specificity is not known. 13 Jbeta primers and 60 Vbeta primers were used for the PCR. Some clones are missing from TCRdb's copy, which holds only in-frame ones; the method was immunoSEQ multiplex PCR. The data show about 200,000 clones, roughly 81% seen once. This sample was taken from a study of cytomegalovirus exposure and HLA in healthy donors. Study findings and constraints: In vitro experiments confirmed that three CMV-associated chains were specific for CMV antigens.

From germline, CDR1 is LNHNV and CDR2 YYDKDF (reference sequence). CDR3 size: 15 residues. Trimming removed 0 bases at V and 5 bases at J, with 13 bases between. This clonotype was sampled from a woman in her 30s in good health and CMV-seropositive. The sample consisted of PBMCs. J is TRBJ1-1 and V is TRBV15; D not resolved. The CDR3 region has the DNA TGTGCCACCAGCAGAGATAGAGGGCCGGGGACTGAAGCTTTCTTT. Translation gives CATSRDRGPGTEAFF.